This passage covers 2 T cell receptor beta chains from one sample sequenced in a study of T cell responses to AZD1222 COVID-19 vaccine. The protocol was immunoSEQ multiplex PCR, while the TCRdb copy is restricted to in-frame clones and leaves out a portion. The sample lists 140,000 to 150,000 clones, over 85% seen once, with approximately 1.5% in the top ten. This specimen consisted of peripheral blood, obtained on day 0 of AZD1222 vaccination. All receptors come from an adult in good health.

This clone was recorded once. The gene calls are TRBV6-4 and TRBJ1-3, with D hard to call. There are 13 residues in the CDR3. Deletions cut 5 bases from V and 2 bases from J, with 7 bases between. From germline, CDR1 is MRHNA and CDR2 SNTAGT. In DNA form, the CDR3 reads TGTGCCAGCAGTCCAGAGGCTGGAAACACCATATATTTT. It yields the protein CASSPEAGNTIYF.

The chain carries TRBV28 and TRBJ2-6; TRBD1 aligns across 10 bases. Trimming removed 7 bases from V and 1 base from J; junction bases left unmatched: 10. CDR1 MDHEN and CDR2 SYDVKM come from the germline V gene. This CDR3 comprises 18 residues. This CDR3 is CASTEAGQGSSGANVLTF. DNA of the CDR3: TGTGCCAGCACCGAAGCGGGACAGGGGTCTTCTGGGGCCAACGTCCTGACTTTC.